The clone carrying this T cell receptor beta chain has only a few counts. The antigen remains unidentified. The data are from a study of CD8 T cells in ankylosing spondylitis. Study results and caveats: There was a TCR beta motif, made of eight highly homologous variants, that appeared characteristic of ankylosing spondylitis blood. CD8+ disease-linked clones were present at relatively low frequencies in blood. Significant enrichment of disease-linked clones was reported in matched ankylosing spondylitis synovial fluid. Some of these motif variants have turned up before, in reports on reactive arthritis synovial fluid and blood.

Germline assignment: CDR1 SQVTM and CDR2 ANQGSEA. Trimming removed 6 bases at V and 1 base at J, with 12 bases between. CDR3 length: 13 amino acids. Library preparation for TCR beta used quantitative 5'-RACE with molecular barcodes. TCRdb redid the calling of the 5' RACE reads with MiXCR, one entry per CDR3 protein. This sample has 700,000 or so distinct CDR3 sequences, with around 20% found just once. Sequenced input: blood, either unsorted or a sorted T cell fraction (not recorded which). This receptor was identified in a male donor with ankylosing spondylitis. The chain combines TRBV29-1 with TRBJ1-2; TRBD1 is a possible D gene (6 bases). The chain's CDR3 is CSVQGNSNYGYTF. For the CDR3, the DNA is TGCAGCGTCCAGGGGAATAGTAACTATGGCTACACCTTC.